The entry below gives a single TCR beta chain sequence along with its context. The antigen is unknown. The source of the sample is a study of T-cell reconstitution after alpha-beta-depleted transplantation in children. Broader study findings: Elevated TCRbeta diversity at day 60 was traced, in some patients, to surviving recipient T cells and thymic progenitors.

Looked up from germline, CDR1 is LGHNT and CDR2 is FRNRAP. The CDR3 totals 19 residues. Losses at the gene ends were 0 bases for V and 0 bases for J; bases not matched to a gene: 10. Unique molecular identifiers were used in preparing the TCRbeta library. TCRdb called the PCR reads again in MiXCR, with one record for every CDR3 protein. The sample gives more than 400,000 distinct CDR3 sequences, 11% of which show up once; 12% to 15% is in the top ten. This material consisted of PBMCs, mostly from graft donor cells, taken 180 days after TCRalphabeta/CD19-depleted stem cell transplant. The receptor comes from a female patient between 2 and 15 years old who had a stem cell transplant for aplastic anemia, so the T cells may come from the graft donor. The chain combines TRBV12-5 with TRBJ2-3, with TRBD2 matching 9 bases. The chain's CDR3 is CASGLVLLAGTPSTDTQYF. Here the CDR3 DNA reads TGTGCTAGTGGTTTGGTACTGCTAGCGGGAACCCCTAGCACAGATACGCAGTATTTT.